These T cell receptor beta chains were read from a single sample in a study of early T cells in non-severe SARS-CoV-2 infection. In TCRdb, the 5' RACE reads were re-called with MiXCR into one record per CDR3 protein. Here the sample spans some 87,000 distinct CDR3 sequences, around 13% being singletons. The source material was whole blood. Receptors originate from an adult who was a healthcare worker with PCR-confirmed SARS-CoV-2 infection or an uninfected control (not recorded which). Each CDR3 is given with its conserved first and last residue. Fields, in order: V gene, clone size, D gene, J gene, CDR3 DNA, CDR3 protein. A D gene is named only where the DNA matches it firmly. A clone size is listed for some rows: how often the clone was seen (once, few, many), or a class if it is expanded.

>TRBV7-2|once|TRBD1|TRBJ1-2
TGTGCCAGCAGCTTAGGGACAGGGACCTATGGCTACACCTTC
CASSLGTGTYGYTF
>TRBV29-1|.|TRBD1|TRBJ1-1
TGCAGCGTCCATGACAGGGACACTGAAGCTTTCTTT
CSVHDRDTEAFF
>TRBV11-2|few|TRBD1|TRBJ2-3
TGTGCCAGCAGCTTTGCCCTCGCAGGGGGTTCAGATACGCAGTATTTT
CASSFALAGGSDTQYF
>TRBV6-4|few|.|TRBJ1-2
TGTGCCAGCAAGATCCGGGACATCGCCCGCCGGGAAGGCTACACCTTC
CASKIRDIARREGYTF
>TRBV20-1|.|TRBD2|TRBJ2-2
TGCAGTGCTAGAGGGGGTAGCGGGAGTCCGAACACCGGGGAGCTGTTTTTT
CSARGGSGSPNTGELFF
>TRBV7-2|many|TRBD2|TRBJ2-1
TGTGCCAGCAGTAGGGGAGCTAGCGGAAGCAATGAGCAGTTCTTC
CASSRGASGSNEQFF
>TRBV11-2|few|.|TRBJ1-2
TGTGCCAGCAGCACCTACGGAGGCGCCTATGGCTACACCTTC
CASSTYGGAYGYTF
>TRBV12-3/TRBV12-4|.|.|TRBJ1-1
TGTGCCAGCAGACAGGGCCCACCCATGAACACTGAAGCTTTCTTT
CASRQGPPMNTEAFF
>TRBV28|.|.|TRBJ1-6
TGTGCCAGCAGCCCTCAACCCGACAGTCTAGGCAATTCACCCCTCCACTTT
CASSPQPDSLGNSPLHF
>TRBV19|few|TRBD2|TRBJ2-2
TGTGCCAGTAGTCACGGACTAGCATCGGGGGAGCTGTTTTTT
CASSHGLASGELFF
>TRBV6-5|.|.|TRBJ1-1
TGTGCCAGCAGTTACACGGCAGGCGCTGAAGCTTTCTTT
CASSYTAGAEAFF